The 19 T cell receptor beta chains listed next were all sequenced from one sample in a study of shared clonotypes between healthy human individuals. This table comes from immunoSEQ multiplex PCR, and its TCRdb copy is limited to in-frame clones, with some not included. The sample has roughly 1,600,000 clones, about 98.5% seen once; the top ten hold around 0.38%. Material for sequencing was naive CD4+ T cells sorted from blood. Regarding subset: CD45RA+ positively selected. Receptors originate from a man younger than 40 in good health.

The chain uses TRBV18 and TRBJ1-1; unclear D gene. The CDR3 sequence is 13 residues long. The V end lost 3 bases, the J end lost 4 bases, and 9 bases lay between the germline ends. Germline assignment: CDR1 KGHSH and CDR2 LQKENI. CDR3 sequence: CASSPLEFTEAFF. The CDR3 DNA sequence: TGTGCCAGCTCACCCTTAGAGTTCACTGAAGCTTTCTTT. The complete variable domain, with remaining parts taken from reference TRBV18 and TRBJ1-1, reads NAGVMQNPRHLVRRRGQEARLRCSPMKGHSHVYWYRQLPEEGLKFMVYLQKENIIDESGMPKERFSAEFPKEGPSILRIQQVVRGDSAAYFCASSPLEFTEAFFGQGTRLTVV.

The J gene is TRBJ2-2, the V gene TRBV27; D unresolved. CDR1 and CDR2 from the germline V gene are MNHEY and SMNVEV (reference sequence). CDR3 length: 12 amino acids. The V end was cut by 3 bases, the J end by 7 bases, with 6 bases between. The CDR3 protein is CASSLHIGELFF. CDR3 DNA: TGTGCCAGCAGTTTGCATATCGGGGAGCTGTTTTTT.

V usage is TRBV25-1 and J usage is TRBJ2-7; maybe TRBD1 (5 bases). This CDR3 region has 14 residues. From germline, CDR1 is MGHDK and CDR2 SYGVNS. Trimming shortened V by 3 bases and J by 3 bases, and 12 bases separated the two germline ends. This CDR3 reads CASSDRVSVYEQYF. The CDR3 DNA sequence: TGTGCCAGCAGTGACAGGGTGAGTGTCTACGAGCAGTACTTC.

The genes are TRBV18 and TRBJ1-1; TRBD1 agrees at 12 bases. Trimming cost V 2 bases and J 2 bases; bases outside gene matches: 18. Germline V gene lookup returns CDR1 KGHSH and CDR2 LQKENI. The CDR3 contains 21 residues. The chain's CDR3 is CASSPLAGTGGIGMGNTEAFF. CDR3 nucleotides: TGTGCCAGCTCACCATTAGCTGGGACAGGGGGCATTGGGATGGGTAACACTGAAGCTTTCTTT.

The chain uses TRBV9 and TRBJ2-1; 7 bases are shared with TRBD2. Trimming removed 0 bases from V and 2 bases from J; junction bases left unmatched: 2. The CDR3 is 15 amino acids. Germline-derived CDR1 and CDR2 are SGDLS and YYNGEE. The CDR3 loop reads CASSVDGGAYNEQFF. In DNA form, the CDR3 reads TGTGCCAGCAGCGTAGATGGGGGGGCCTACAATGAGCAGTTCTTC.

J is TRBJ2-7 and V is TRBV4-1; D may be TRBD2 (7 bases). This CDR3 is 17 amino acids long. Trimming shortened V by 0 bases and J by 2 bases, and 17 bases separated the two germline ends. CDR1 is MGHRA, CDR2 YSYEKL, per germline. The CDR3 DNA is TGCGCCAGCAGCCAAGAAGGGGGGGCAGGGCAGACCTACGAGCAGTACTTC. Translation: CASSQEGGAGQTYEQYF.

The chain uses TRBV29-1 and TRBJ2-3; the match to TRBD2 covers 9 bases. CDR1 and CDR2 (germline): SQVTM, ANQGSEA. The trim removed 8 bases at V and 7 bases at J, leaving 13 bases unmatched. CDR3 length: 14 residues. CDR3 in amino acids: CSSLSGTSSHTQYF. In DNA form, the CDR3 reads TGCAGCTCATTATCCGGGACTAGCTCACATACGCAGTATTTT.

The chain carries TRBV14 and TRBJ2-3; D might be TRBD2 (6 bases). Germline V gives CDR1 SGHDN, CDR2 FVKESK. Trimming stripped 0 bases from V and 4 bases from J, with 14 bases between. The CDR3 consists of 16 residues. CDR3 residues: CASSQDGGFMADTQYF. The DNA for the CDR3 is TGTGCCAGCAGCCAAGATGGGGGGTTCATGGCAGATACGCAGTATTTT.

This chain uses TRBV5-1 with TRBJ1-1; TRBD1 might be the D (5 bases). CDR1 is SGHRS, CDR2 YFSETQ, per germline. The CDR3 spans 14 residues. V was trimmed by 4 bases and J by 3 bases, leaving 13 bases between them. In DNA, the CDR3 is TGCGCCAGCAGCATAGACGGGGGGGACACTGAAGCTTTCTTT. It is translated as CASSIDGGDTEAFF.

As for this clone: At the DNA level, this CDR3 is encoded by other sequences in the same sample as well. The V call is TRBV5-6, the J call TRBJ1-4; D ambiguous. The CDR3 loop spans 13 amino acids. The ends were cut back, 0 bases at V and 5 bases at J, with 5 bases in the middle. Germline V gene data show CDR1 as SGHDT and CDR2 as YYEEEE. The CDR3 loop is CASSLGTNEKLFF. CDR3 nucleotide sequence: TGTGCCAGCAGCTTGGGGACCAATGAAAAACTGTTTTTT.

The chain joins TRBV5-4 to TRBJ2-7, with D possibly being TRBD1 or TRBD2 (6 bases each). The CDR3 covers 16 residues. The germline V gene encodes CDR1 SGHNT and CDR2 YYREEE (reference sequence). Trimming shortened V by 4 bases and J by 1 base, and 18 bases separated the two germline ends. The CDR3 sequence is CASSETGARGSYEQYF. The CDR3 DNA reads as TGTGCCAGCAGCGAAACGGGGGCTAGAGGGTCCTACGAGCAGTACTTC. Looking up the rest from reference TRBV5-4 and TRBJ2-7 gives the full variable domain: ETGVTQSPTHLIKTRGQQVTLRCSSQSGHNTVSWYQQALGQGPQFIFQYYREEENGRGNFPPRFSGLQFPNYSSELNVNALELDDSALYLCASSETGARGSYEQYFGPGTRLTVT.

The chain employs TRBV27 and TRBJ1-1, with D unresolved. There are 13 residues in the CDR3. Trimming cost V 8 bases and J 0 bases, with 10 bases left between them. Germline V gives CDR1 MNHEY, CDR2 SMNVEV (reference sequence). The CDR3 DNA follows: TGTGCCAGCCACCCGTCGATGAACACTGAAGCTTTCTTT. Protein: CASHPSMNTEAFF.

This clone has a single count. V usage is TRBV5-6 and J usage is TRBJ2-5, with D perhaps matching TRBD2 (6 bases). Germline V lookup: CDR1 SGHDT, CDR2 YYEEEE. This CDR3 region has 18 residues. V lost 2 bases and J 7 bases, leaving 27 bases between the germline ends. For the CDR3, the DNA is TGTGCCAGCAGCTTAGCCTATGACAACGTAATCGAGGAGGGGACCCAGTACTTC. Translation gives CASSLAYDNVIEEGTQYF. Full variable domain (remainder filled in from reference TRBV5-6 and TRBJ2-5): DAGVTQSPTHLIKTRGQQVTLRCSPKSGHDTVSWYQQALGQGPQFIFQYYEEEERQRGNFPDRFSGHQFPNYSSELNVNALLLGDSALYLCASSLAYDNVIEEGTQYFGPGTRLLVL.

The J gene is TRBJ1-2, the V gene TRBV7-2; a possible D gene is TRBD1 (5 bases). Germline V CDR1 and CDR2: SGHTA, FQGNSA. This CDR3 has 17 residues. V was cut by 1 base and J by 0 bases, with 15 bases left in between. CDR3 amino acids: CASSLVRGREANYGYTF. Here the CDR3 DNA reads TGTGCCAGCAGCTTAGTGCGGGGACGGGAAGCTAACTATGGCTACACCTTC.

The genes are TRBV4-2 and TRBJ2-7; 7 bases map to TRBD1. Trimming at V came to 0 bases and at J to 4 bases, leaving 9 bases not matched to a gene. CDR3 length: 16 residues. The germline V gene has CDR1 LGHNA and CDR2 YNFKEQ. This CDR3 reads CASSQDLGTAMYEQYF. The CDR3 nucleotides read TGTGCCAGCAGCCAAGATCTTGGGACAGCGATGTACGAGCAGTACTTC.

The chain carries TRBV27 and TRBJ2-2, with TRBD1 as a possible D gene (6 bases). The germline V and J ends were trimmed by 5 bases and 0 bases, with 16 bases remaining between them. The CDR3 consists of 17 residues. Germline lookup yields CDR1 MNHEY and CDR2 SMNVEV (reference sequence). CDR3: CASSRDPGTPNTGELFF. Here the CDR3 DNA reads TGTGCCAGCAGTCGCGACCCCGGGACACCGAACACCGGGGAGCTGTTTTTT.

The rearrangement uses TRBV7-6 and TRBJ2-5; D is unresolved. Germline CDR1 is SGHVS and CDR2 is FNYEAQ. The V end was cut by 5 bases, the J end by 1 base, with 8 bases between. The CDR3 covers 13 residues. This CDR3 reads CASSLGAQETQYF. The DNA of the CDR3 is TGTGCCAGCAGCCTCGGAGCCCAAGAGACCCAGTACTTC. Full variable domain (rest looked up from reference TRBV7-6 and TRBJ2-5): GAGVSQSPRYKVTKRGQDVALRCDPISGHVSLYWYRQALGQGPEFLTYFNYEAQQDKSGLPNDRFSAERPEGSISTLTIQRTEQRDSAMYRCASSLGAQETQYFGPGTRLLVL.

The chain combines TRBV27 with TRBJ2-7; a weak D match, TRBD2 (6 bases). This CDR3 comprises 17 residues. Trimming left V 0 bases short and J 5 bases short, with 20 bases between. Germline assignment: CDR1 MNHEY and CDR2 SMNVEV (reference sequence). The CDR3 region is CASSLSLLGGGRHEQYF. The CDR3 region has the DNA TGTGCCAGCAGTTTATCACTCCTCGGGGGAGGAAGACACGAGCAGTACTTC.

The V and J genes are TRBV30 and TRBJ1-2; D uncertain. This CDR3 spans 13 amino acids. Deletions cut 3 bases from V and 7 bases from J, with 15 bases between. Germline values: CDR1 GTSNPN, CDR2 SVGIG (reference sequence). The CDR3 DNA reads TGTGCCTGGAGAGTTCAAGGCATGGGTGGCTACACCTTC. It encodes CAWRVQGMGGYTF. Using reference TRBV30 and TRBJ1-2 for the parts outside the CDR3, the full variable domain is SQTIHQWPATLVQPVGSPLSLECTVEGTSNPNLYWYRQAAGRGLQLLFYSVGIGQISSEVPQNLSASRPQDRQFILSSKKLLLSDSGFYLCAWRVQGMGGYTFGSGTRLTVV.